The clone carrying this T cell receptor (beta chain) was picked up many times. As yet, its antigen is unknown. The sample belongs to a study of human T cells and chemical hapten exposure. Study-level results: Controls formed significantly fewer large CDR3 similarity clusters than expanded TCRs did.

TCRdb passed the RACE reads through MiXCR, listing each CDR3 protein once. The sample comprises about 350,000 distinct CDR3 sequences, around 6% of which are singletons, and about 6% rests with the top ten. Sample time point: patch test 2, 6 weeks after DPC sensitization. Treatment described: therapeutic diphenylcyclopropenone sensitization with weekly scalp DPC. The CDR3 has 14 amino acids. The germline V and J ends were trimmed by 5 bases and 1 base, with 10 bases remaining between them. The germline gives CDR1 MDHEN, CDR2 SYDVKM. The rearrangement links TRBV28 to TRBJ2-3, with D maybe TRBD1 (6 bases). The sequence was collected from a woman aged 18 to 35 with alopecia areata. Some clones in this sample may be carry-over from other donors' samples. The sample in question was whole blood, obtained in connection with sensitization to the hapten diphenylcyclopropenone (DPC). DNA of the CDR3: TGTGCCAGCAGTGATGGGGGCCGCACAGATACGCAGTATTTT. This codes for CASSDGGRTDTQYF.